The entry that follows covers one TCR beta chain sequence. CDR3 length: 14 residues. Deletions cut 5 bases from V and 2 bases from J, with 10 bases between. Germline V gene data show CDR1 as LNHDA and CDR2 as SQIVND (reference sequence). This entry belongs to a study of cytomegalovirus exposure and HLA in healthy donors. PCR involved 60 Vbeta and 13 Jbeta primers. Profiled with immunoSEQ multiplex PCR; TCRdb holds only in-frame clones, not every one. This table has fewer than 200,000 clones, around 69% appearing once. The material sequenced was PBMCs. The receptor was derived from a man aged 55 to 70 in good health and CMV-seronegative. The rearrangement links TRBV19 to TRBJ1-5, with D unresolved. In DNA form, the CDR3 reads TGTGCCAGTAGTCGGACTAATCGCAATCAGCCCCAGCATTTT. This sequence encodes CASSRTNRNQPQHF.